A selection of T cell receptor beta chains follows, all from one sample in a study of blood T cell repertoires in COVID-19. Clones were read by immunoSEQ multiplex PCR, and TCRdb kept only the in-frame ones, dropping some. This sample yields around 50,000 clones, of which roughly four fifths are seen a single time; more than 7.5% belongs to the top ten. Specimen: peripheral blood. The receptors derive from a woman older than 75 with acute or convalescent COVID-19. Both conserved end residues are part of each CDR3. D genes are given only for firm matches. Where a row states a size, it is once, few, many or the class of an expanded clone; other rows omit it.

>TRBD2|TRBJ2-4|-|TRBV27
TGTGCCAGCAGTTTACCGGGCCCGGGGGGGATAAACATTCAGTACTTC
CASSLPGPGGINIQYF
>TRBD2|TRBJ2-2|-|TRBV7-2
TGTGCCAGCAGCTTAGCGACAGCGGGGGGTGACACCGGGGAGCTGTTTTTT
CASSLATAGGDTGELFF
>TRBD2|TRBJ2-3|-|TRBV5-1
TGCGCCAGCAGGGTGGCGGGAGGGCGCCCCTCCACAGATACGCAGTATTTT
CASRVAGGRPSTDTQYF
>TRBD1|TRBJ1-6|few|TRBV7-9
TGTGCCAGCAGCTACGGGACAGCGGTAAATTCACCCCTCCACTTT
CASSYGTAVNSPLHF
>-|TRBJ1-2|-|TRBV10-2
TGCGCCAGCAGTGAGACAGGGAAAGGTACTGGCTACACCTTC
CASSETGKGTGYTF
>-|TRBJ1-1|-|TRBV28
TGTGCCAGCAGAGCCAGCGGGATGAACACTGAAGCTTTCTTT
CASRASGMNTEAFF
>-|TRBJ2-1|-|TRBV19
TGTGCCAGTAGTATACTCGGCGTGGGGAGCGATGAGCAGTTCTTC
CASSILGVGSDEQFF
>-|TRBJ2-7|-|TRBV9
TGTGCCAGCAGCACCGACTCGCAGCGCTACGAGCAGTACTTC
CASSTDSQRYEQYF
>-|TRBJ1-2|-|TRBV19
TGTGCCAGTAGTATTATGGGAGGGAATGGCTACACCTTC
CASSIMGGNGYTF
>TRBD2|TRBJ2-1|-|TRBV30
TGTGCCTGGGTCCAACCGGGACTAGCGGGTAATGAGCAGTTCTTC
CAWVQPGLAGNEQFF
>-|TRBJ1-2|few|TRBV28
TGTGCCAGCAGTCCCCTAACGGGATATGGCTACACCTTC
CASSPLTGYGYTF
>TRBD2|TRBJ2-1|-|TRBV2
TGTGCCAGGAGCGGGAGTGGATTCTACAATGAGCAGTTCTTC
CARSGSGFYNEQFF
>TRBD2|TRBJ2-7|-|TRBV7-2
TGTGCCAGCACCTTGAGAGCGGGGGGGAGCTCCTACGAGCAGTACTTC
CASTLRAGGSSYEQYF
>TRBD1|TRBJ2-5|-|TRBV30
TGTGCCTGGAGTGTTGGGACAGGGGCCGGAGAGACCCAGTACTTC
CAWSVGTGAGETQYF
>TRBD1|TRBJ1-6|-|TRBV30
TGTGCCTGGACGGGACAGGGTAATTCACCCCTCCACTTT
CAWTGQGNSPLHF
>TRBD1|TRBJ1-2|-|TRBV19
TGTGCCAGTAGTATAGAGGCGACAGGGGAGTATGGCTACACCTTC
CASSIEATGEYGYTF
>TRBD2|TRBJ2-2|medium-sized|TRBV5-6
TGTGCCAGCAGCCTGGCGGGACTAGCGGGGGGTACCGGGGAGCTGTTTTTT
CASSLAGLAGGTGELFF
>TRBD1|TRBJ1-1|few|TRBV28
TGTGCCAGCAGTTTCGGCCCGGGACAGCACACTGAAGCTTTCTTT
CASSFGPGQHTEAFF
>-|TRBJ1-6|once|TRBV3-1/TRBV3-2
TGTGCCAGCAGCCAACAGACAGTGGGGGGTTCACCCCTCCACTTT
CASSQQTVGGSPLHF
>TRBD2|TRBJ2-3|-|TRBV7-3
TGTGCCAGCAGCCTAGCGGGAGGAAGCACAGATACGCAGTATTTT
CASSLAGGSTDTQYF
>-|TRBJ1-2|-|TRBV11-2
TGTGCCAGCAGCCAAGGGGCGGGGCGCTATGGCTACACCTTC
CASSQGAGRYGYTF
>-|TRBJ1-2|-|TRBV6-5
TGTGCCAGCAGTTACGGGCTTAACTATGGCTACACCTTC
CASSYGLNYGYTF
>-|TRBJ1-1|-|TRBV5-1
TGCGCCAGCAGCATAGGGGGTGCGGACACTGAAGCTTTCTTT
CASSIGGADTEAFF
>TRBD1|TRBJ2-4|once|TRBV19
TGTGCCAGTAGTATAGGGCTGGGACAGGGAGCCAAAAACATTCAGTACTTC
CASSIGLGQGAKNIQYF
>-|TRBJ1-2|-|TRBV7-8
TGTGCCAGCAGCTCTCGGACAGAGAATAACTATGGCTACACCTTC
CASSSRTENNYGYTF
>TRBD1|TRBJ1-1|-|TRBV5-4
TGTGCCAGCAGCTGGACAGGGGTGAACACTGAAGCTTTCTTT
CASSWTGVNTEAFF